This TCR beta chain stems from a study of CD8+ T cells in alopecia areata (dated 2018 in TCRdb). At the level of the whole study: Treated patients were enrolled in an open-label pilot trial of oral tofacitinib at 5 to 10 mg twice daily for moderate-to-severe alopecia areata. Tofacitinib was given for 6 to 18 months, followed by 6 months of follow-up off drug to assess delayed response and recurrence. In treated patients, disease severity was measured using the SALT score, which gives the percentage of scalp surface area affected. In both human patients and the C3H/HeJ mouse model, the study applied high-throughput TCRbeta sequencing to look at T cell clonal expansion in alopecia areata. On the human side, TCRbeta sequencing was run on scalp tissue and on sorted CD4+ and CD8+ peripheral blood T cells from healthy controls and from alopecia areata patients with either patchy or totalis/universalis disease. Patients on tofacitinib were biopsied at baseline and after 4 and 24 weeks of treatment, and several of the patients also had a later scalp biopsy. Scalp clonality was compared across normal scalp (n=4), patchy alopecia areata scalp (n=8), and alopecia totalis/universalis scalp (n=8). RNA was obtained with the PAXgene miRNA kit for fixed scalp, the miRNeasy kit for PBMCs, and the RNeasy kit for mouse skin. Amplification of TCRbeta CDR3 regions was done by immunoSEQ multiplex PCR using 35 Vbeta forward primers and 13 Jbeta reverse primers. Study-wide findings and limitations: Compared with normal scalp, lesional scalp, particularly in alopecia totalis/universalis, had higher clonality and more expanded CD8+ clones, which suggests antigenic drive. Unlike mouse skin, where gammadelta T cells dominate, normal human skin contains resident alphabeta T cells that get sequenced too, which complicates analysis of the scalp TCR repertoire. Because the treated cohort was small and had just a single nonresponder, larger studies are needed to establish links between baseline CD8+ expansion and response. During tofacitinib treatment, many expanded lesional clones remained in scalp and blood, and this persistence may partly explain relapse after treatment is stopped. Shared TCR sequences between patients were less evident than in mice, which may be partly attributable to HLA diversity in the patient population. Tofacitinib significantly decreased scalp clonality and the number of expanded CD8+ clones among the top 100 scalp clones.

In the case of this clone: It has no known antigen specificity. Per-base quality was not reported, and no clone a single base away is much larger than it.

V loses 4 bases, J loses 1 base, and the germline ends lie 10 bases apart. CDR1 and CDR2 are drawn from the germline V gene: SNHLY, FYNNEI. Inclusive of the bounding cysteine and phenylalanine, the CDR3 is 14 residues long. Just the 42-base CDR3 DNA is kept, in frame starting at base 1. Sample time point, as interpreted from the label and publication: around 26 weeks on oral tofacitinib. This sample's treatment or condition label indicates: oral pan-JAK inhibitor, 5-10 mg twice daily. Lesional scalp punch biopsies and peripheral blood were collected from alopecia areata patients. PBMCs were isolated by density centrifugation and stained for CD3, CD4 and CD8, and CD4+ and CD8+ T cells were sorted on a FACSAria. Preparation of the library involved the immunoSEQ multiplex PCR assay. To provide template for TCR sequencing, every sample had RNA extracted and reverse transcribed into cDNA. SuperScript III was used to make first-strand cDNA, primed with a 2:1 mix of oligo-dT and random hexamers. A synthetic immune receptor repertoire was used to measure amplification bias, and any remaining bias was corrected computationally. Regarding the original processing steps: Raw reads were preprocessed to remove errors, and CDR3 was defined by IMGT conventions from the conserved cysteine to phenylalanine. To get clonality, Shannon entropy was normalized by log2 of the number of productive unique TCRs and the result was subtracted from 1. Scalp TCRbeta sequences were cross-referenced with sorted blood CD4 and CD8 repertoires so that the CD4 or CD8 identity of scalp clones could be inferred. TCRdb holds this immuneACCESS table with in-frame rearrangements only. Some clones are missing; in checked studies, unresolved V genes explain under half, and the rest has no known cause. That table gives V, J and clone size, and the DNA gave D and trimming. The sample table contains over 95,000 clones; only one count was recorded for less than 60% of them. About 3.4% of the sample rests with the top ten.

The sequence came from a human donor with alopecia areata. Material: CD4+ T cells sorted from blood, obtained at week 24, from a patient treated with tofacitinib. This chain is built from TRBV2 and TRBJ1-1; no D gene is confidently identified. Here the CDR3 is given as CASSAEGRNTEAFF. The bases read TGTGCCAGCAGTGCGGAGGGAAGGAACACTGAAGCTTTCTTT.